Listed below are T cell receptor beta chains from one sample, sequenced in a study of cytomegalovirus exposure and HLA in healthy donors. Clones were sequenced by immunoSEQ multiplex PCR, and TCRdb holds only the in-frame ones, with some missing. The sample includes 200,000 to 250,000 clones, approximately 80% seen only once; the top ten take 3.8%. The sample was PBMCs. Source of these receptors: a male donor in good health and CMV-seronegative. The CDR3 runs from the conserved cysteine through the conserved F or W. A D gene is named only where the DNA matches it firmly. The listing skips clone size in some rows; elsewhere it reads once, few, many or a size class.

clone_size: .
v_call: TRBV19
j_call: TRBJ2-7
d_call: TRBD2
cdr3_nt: TGTGCCAGTAGTGGACGACTAGCGGGAGGGCCAACCGAGCAGTACTTC
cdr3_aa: CASSGRLAGGPTEQYF

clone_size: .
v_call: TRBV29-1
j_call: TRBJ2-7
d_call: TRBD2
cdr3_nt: TGCAGCGTCCGCGGTCCGGGACTAGCGTATGAGCAGTACTTC
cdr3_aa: CSVRGPGLAYEQYF

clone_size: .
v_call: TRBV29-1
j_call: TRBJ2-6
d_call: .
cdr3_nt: TGCAGCGTTGGTGCCGGACTCGGCTCTGGGGCCAACGTCCTGACTTTC
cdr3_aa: CSVGAGLGSGANVLTF

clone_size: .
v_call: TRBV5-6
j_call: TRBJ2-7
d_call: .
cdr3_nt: TGTGCCAGCAGCTTATTACCACAGGCCTACGAGCAGTACTTC
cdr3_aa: CASSLLPQAYEQYF

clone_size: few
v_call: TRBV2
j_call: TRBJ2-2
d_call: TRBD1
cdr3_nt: TGTGCCAGCAGTGGACTTTGGGACAGGGCCACCGGGGAGCTGTTTTTT
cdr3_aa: CASSGLWDRATGELFF

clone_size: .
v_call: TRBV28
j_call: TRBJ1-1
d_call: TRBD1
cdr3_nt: TGTGCCAGCAGTTTCCCCGGGATGGACAGGAGGGTTGAAGCTTTCTTT
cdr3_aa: CASSFPGMDRRVEAFF

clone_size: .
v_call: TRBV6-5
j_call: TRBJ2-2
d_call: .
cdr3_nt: TGTGCCAGCATCGAGGGCGGGGCGAACACCGGGGAGCTGTTTTTT
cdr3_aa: CASIEGGANTGELFF

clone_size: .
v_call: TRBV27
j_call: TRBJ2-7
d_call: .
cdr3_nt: TGTGCCAGCAGTTTAGCGGGCTCCTACGAGCAGTACTTC
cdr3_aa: CASSLAGSYEQYF

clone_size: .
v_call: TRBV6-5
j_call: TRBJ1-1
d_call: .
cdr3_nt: TGTGCCAGCAGTTACGGGGGCAAGAACACTGAAGCTTTCTTT
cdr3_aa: CASSYGGKNTEAFF

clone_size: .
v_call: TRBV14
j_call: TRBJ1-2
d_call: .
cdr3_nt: TGTGCCAGCAGCCAACCAACCGGGGGGATTGGCTACACCTTC
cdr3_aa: CASSQPTGGIGYTF

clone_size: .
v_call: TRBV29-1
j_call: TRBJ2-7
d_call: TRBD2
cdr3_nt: TGCAGCGTTGGGGGGACTTATAGCGGGAGGGCCTACGAGCAGTACTTC
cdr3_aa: CSVGGTYSGRAYEQYF